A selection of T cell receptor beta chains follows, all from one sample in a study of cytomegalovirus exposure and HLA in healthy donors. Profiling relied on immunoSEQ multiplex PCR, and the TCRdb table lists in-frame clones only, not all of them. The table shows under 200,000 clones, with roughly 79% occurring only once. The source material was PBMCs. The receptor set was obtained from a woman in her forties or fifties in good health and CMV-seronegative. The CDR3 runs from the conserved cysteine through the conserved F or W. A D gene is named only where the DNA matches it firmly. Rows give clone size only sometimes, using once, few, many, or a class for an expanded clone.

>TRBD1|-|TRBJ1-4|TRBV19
CASTAGGRTNEKLFF
TGTGCCAGTACCGCAGGGGGACGAACTAATGAAAAACTGTTTTTT
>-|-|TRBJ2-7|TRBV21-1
CASSKARTTREQYF
TGTGCCAGCAGCAAAGCGCGGACTACTCGGGAGCAGTACTTC
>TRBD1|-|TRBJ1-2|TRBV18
CASSRIRDSDLWGYTF
TGTGCCAGCTCACGAATCCGGGACAGCGATCTATGGGGCTACACCTTC
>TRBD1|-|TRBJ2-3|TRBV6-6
CASSSGQSTDTQYF
TGTGCCAGCAGTTCGGGACAGTCCACAGATACGCAGTATTTT
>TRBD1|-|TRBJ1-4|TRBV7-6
CASSQGQGTNEKLFF
TGTGCCAGCAGCCAAGGACAGGGTACTAATGAAAAACTGTTTTTT
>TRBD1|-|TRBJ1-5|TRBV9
CASSVYRGGNQPQHF
TGTGCCAGCAGCGTATACAGGGGAGGCAATCAGCCCCAGCATTTT
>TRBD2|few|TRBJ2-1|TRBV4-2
CASSQEPAGGGNEQFF
TGTGCCAGCAGCCAAGAGCCAGCGGGAGGCGGCAATGAGCAGTTCTTC
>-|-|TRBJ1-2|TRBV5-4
CASSLDGELLYGYTF
TGTGCCAGCAGCTTGGACGGGGAACTTTTATATGGCTACACCTTC
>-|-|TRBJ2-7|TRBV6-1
CASTLLAASYEQYF
TGTGCCAGCACATTATTAGCGGCCTCCTACGAGCAGTACTTC
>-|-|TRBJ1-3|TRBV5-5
CASSFSVAGNTIYF
TGTGCCAGCAGCTTCTCCGTAGCTGGAAACACCATATATTTT
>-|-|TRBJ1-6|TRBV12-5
CASGLGGGSPLHF
TGTGCTAGTGGTTTGGGGGGGGGATCACCCCTCCACTTT
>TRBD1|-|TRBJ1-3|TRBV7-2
CASSSRGSGGTIYF
TGTGCCAGCAGCTCCAGGGGGAGTGGTGGCACCATATATTTT
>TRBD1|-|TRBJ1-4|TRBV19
CASSGPDRGNEKLFF
TGTGCCAGTAGCGGCCCGGACAGGGGGAATGAAAAACTGTTTTTT
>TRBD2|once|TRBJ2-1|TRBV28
CASSLTAAGVTHNEQFF
TGTGCCAGCAGTTTAACTGCAGCGGGAGTCACACACAATGAGCAGTTCTTC
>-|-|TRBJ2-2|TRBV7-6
CASSRNYRRGELFF
TGTGCCAGCAGCCGAAACTATAGGCGCGGGGAGCTGTTTTTT
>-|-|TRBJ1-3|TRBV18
CASSPDSSGNTIYF
TGTGCCAGCTCACCCGACAGCTCTGGAAACACCATATATTTT
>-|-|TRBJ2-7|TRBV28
CASSPIGGKREQYF
TGTGCCAGCAGCCCGATCGGCGGGAAGAGAGAGCAGTACTTC
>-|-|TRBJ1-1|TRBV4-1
CASSQRVLEDTEAFF
TGCGCCAGCAGCCAACGGGTACTCGAGGACACTGAAGCTTTCTTT
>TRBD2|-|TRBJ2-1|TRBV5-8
CASSSASGGPGYNEQFF
TGTGCCAGCAGTTCGGCTAGCGGGGGGCCGGGGTACAATGAGCAGTTCTTC
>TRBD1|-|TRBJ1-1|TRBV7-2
CASSMGQGNTEAFF
TGTGCCAGCAGCATGGGACAGGGGAACACTGAAGCTTTCTTT
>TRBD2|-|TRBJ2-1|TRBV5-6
CASSFSGGSYNEQFF
TGTGCCAGCAGCTTTAGCGGGGGGTCCTACAATGAGCAGTTCTTC
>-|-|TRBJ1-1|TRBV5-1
CASSLRLNTEAFF
TGCGCCAGCAGCTTGCGTTTGAACACTGAAGCTTTCTTT
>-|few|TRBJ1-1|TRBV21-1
CASSRRQGSLMNTEAFF
TGTGCCAGCAGCAGACGGCAGGGCAGTCTGATGAACACTGAAGCTTTCTTT
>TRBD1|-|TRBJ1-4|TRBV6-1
CASSEQGAINEKLFF
TGTGCCAGCAGTGAACAGGGGGCAATTAATGAAAAACTGTTTTTT
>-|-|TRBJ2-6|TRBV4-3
CASSQGAFAGANVLTF
TGCGCCAGCAGCCAAGGGGCATTCGCTGGGGCCAACGTCCTGACTTTC
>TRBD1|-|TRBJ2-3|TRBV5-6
CASNIFGQGITDTQYF
TGTGCCAGCAATATATTCGGACAGGGCATCACAGATACGCAGTATTTT
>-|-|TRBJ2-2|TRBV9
CASSPSGTRNTGELFF
TGTGCCAGCAGCCCCTCCGGGACTCGGAACACCGGGGAGCTGTTTTTT
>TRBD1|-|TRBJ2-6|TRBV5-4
CASSPGGTGANVLTF
TGTGCCAGCAGCCCAGGGGGCACCGGGGCCAACGTCCTGACTTTC
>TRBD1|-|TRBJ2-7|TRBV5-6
CASSLGRGLLVLEQYF
TGTGCCAGCAGCTTGGGTAGGGGGCTGCTAGTACTTGAGCAGTACTTC
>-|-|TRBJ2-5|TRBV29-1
CSVLTYVGRETQYF
TGCAGCGTTCTCACTTATGTTGGTAGAGAGACCCAGTACTTC
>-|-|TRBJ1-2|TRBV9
CASSVVAGPNYGYTF
TGTGCCAGCAGCGTAGTGGCAGGGCCTAACTATGGCTACACCTTC
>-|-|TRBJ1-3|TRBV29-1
CSARLRGRDIADTIYF
TGCAGCGCTAGACTTCGAGGGAGGGATATTGCGGACACCATATATTTT
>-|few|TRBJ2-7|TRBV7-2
CASSFDAGAGEQYF
TGTGCCAGCAGCTTTGACGCGGGCGCGGGCGAGCAGTACTTC
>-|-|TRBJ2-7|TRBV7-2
CAARPTGTYEQYF
TGTGCCGCACGACCGACGGGAACCTACGAGCAGTACTTC
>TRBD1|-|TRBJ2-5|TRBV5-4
CASSSRDRGRGTQYF
TGTGCCAGCAGCAGCCGGGACAGGGGCCGAGGGACCCAGTACTTC
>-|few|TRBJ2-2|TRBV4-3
CASSQAHSGYTGELFF
TGCGCCAGCAGCCAAGCCCACTCAGGGTACACCGGGGAGCTGTTTTTT
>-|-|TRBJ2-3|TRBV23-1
CASSRQSTDTQYF
TGCGCCAGCAGTCGGCAGAGCACAGATACGCAGTATTTT
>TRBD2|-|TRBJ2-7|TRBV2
CASSRGLAGGGEQYF
TGTGCCAGCAGCCGTGGACTAGCGGGAGGGGGCGAGCAGTACTTC
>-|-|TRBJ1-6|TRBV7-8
CASSPFTGLNSPLHF
TGTGCCAGCAGCCCGTTTACAGGGTTAAATTCACCCCTCCACTTT
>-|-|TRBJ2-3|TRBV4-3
CASSQGAGSDTQYF
TGCGCCAGCAGCCAAGGAGCAGGTTCAGATACGCAGTATTTT
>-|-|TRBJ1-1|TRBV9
CASSVGGRREAFF
TGTGCCAGCAGCGTAGGGGGGCGGCGTGAAGCTTTCTTT
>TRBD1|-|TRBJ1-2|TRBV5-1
CASSLTGHYYGYTF
TGCGCCAGCAGCCTGACAGGGCACTACTATGGCTACACCTTC
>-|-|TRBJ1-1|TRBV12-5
CASVTQNTEAFF
TGTGCTAGTGTTACACAGAACACTGAAGCTTTCTTT
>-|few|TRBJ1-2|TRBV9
CASSVSRQNYGYTF
TGTGCCAGCAGCGTATCCCGACAAAACTATGGCTACACCTTC
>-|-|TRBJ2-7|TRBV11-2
CASSLDSAYEQYF
TGTGCCAGCAGCTTAGACAGCGCCTACGAGCAGTACTTC
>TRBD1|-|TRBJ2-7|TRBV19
CASSTGQGAYEQYF
TGTGCCAGTAGTACGGGACAGGGTGCCTACGAGCAGTACTTC
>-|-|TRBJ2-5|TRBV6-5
CASSYLRSQETQYF
TGTGCCAGCAGTTACCTGCGGAGTCAAGAGACCCAGTACTTC
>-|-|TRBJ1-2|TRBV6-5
CASSPDWTDGYTF
TGTGCCAGCAGTCCTGACTGGACAGATGGCTACACCTTC
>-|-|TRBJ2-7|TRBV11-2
CASSLGGASYEQYF
TGTGCCAGCAGCTTAGGTGGGGCCTCCTACGAGCAGTACTTC
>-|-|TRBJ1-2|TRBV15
CATSRGGFGYTF
TGTGCCACCAGCAGAGGAGGGTTCGGCTACACCTTC
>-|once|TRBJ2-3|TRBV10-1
CASSENRLQPDTQYF
TGCGCCAGCAGTGAGAATAGACTACAGCCAGATACGCAGTATTTT
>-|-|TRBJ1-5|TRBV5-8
CASSLGQEISNQPQHF
TGTGCCAGCAGCTTGGGACAGGAAATTAGCAATCAGCCCCAGCATTTT
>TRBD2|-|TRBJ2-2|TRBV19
CASSRGGNTGELFF
TGTGCCAGTAGTCGGGGGGGGAACACCGGGGAGCTGTTTTTT
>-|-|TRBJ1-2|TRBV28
CASTSGNYGYTF
TGTGCCAGCACCTCCGGTAACTATGGCTACACCTTC
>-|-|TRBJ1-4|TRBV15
CATSSDPAATNEKLFF
TGTGCCACCAGCAGTGACCCGGCGGCAACTAATGAAAAACTGTTTTTT
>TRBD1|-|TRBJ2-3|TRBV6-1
CASSRQGESTDTQYF
TGTGCCAGCAGCCGACAGGGTGAGAGCACAGATACGCAGTATTTT
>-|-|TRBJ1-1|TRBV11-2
CASSLTGKGTEAFF
TGTGCCAGCAGCCTCACAGGGAAAGGCACTGAAGCTTTCTTT